These 14 T cell receptor beta chains originate from one sample sequenced in a study of CD8 T cells in ankylosing spondylitis (TCRdb year 2017). The receptor library was made with 5' RACE. Sequencing was performed on an Illumina HiSeq 2500. Using fastp trimming at Q25 and MiXCR clonotype assembly, TCRdb reanalyzed the public sequencing data and kept in-frame beta chains. When rows share a CDR3 protein, they turn into one entry using the most common DNA and genes. The sample records tens of thousands of distinct CDR3 sequences, 10% of which are singletons. About a sixth of the sample rests with the top ten. Sequencing input: blood, either unsorted or a sorted T cell fraction (not recorded which). The source is a male donor with ankylosing spondylitis or in good health (not recorded which).

This clonotype came up many times. The chain joins TRBV11-2 to TRBJ2-7; D might be TRBD2 (5 bases). V was clipped by 4 bases and J by 1 base, with 8 bases between them. The CDR3 loop spans 13 amino acids. The germline gives CDR1 SGHAT, CDR2 FQNNGV. CDR3 sequence: CASSYGLSYEQYF. CDR3 nucleotides: TGTGCCAGCAGCTACGGACTTTCCTACGAGCAGTACTTC. Filled out from reference TRBV11-2 and TRBJ2-7, the complete variable domain reads EAGVAQSPRYKIIEKRQSVAFWCNPISGHATLYWYQQILGQGPKLLIQFQNNGVVDDSQLPKDRFSAERLKGVDSTLKIQPAKLEDSAVYLCASSYGLSYEQYFGPGTRLTVT.

Ten or more counts support this clonotype. The chain uses TRBV3-1 and TRBJ2-3; 9 bases are a match to TRBD2. Germline V lookup: CDR1 LGHDT, CDR2 YNNKEL (reference sequence). V lost 1 base to trimming and J lost 1 base; unmatched junction nucleotides: 6. The CDR3 runs to 17 residues. The CDR3 is CASSQGRRTSGTDTQYF. The CDR3 bases are TGTGCCAGCAGCCAAGGTCGACGGACTAGCGGCACAGATACGCAGTATTTT.

Ten or more counts support this clonotype. The chain carries TRBV11-2 and TRBJ2-1; 13 bases fit TRBD2. The CDR3 runs 19 residues. J was trimmed by 7 bases and V by 5 bases; bases with no gene match: 17. Germline values: CDR1 SGHAT, CDR2 FQNNGV. CDR3 amino acids: CASSPRTTSGRARRNEQFF. The CDR3 DNA is TGTGCCAGCAGCCCGCGGACAACTAGCGGGAGGGCCCGGAGGAATGAGCAGTTCTTC. The full variable domain, in which reference TRBV11-2 and TRBJ2-1 provide the parts outside the CDR3, is EAGVAQSPRYKIIEKRQSVAFWCNPISGHATLYWYQQILGQGPKLLIQFQNNGVVDDSQLPKDRFSAERLKGVDSTLKIQPAKLEDSAVYLCASSPRTTSGRARRNEQFFGPGTRLTVL.

Ten or more counts support this clonotype. The chain has TRBV12-3 or TRBV12-4 and TRBJ1-3; D is undetermined. V shed 3 bases and J shed 3 bases, with 9 bases lying between them. The CDR3 loop spans 14 amino acids. CDR3 residues: CASSLGSGGNTIYF. CDR3 bases: TGTGCCAGCAGTTTGGGCAGCGGTGGAAACACCATATATTTT.

This clonotype was picked up many times. The V and J genes are TRBV10-3 and TRBJ2-4; possible D gene TRBD2, 6 bases. The CDR3 sequence is 13 residues long. Per germline, CDR1 ENHRY and CDR2 SYGVKD. V lost 4 bases and J lost 10, with 14 bases in between. The CDR3 nucleotides are TGTGCCATCAGTGGGGACTTGGTTCGGATTCAGTACTTC. Translation gives CAISGDLVRIQYF.

This clonotype was recorded at least ten times. This chain joins TRBV5-6 and TRBJ1-1, with 7 bases fitting TRBD1. Trimming took 4 bases from V and 5 from J; bases not matched to a gene: 14. The CDR3 extends over 16 amino acids. Germline CDR1 SGHDT, CDR2 YYEEEE. The CDR3 coding sequence is TGTGCCAGCAGCCCCCACACAGGGGCCAAGGATACTGAAGCTTTCTTT. This translates into CASSPHTGAKDTEAFF.

This clonotype has at least ten counts. V gene TRBV5-1 combines with J gene TRBJ2-6; 7 nucleotides match TRBD1. Germline-derived CDR1 and CDR2 are SGHRS and YFSETQ. With V trimmed by 3 bases and J by 0 bases, 9 bases remained unmatched. The CDR3 extends over 18 amino acids. CDR3 amino acids: CASSYRPGTDSGANVLTF. CDR3 bases: TGCGCCAGCAGCTATAGGCCCGGGACAGACTCTGGGGCCAACGTCCTGACTTTC. The entire variable domain, with the rest obtained from reference TRBV5-1 and TRBJ2-6, is as follows: KAGVTQTPRYLIKTRGQQVTLSCSPISGHRSVSWYQQTPGQGLQFLFEYFSETQRNKGNFPGRFSGRQFSNSRSEMNVSTLELGDSALYLCASSYRPGTDSGANVLTFGAGSRLTVL.

This clonotype was seen at least ten times. In DNA, the CDR3 is TGTGCCAGCAGTTTAAGGCTAGCGGGAGATGAGCAGTACTTC. Amino acid sequence: CASSLRLAGDEQYF. This chain links TRBV12-3 or TRBV12-4 with TRBJ2-7, with 10 bases matching TRBD2. V trimming: 2 bases; J trimming: 7 bases; junction bases outside the gene matches: 5. CDR3 length: 14 amino acids.

This clonotype was observed at least ten times. The chain has TRBV7-8 and TRBJ2-5; D is unresolved. Trimming left V 7 bases short and J 7 bases short, with 10 bases between. CDR3 size: 11 residues. Per the germline V gene, CDR1 is SGHVS and CDR2 is FQNEAQ. CDR3 nucleotides: TGTGCCAGCACCAATCGATTGACCCAGTACTTC. Amino acids: CASTNRLTQYF.

The CDR3 reads CASSQDRGHSPLHF. CDR3 bases: TGCGCCAGCAGCCAGGACAGGGGACATTCACCCCTCCACTTT. V usage is TRBV4-3 and J usage is TRBJ1-6, with 9 nucleotides matching TRBD1. Germline loops: CDR1 LGHNA, CDR2 YSLEER. The CDR3 spans 14 residues. Trimming cost V 3 bases and J 8 bases; bases outside gene matches: 2.

The sample holds a few counts of this clonotype. CDR3 loop: CASSTNDRGRTGELFF. In DNA form, the CDR3 reads TGTGCCAGCAGCACAAATGACAGGGGACGGACCGGGGAGCTGTTTTTT. The J gene is TRBJ2-2, the V gene TRBV7-6, with TRBD1 matching over 8 bases. The CDR3 has 16 residues. J lost 5 bases, V lost 5 bases, and 10 bases had no gene match. CDR1 and CDR2 from the germline V gene are SGHVS and FNYEAQ.

The J gene is TRBJ2-1, the V gene TRBV3-1; 11 bases are shared with TRBD2. Germline CDR1 is LGHDT and CDR2 is YNNKEL (reference sequence). V lost 5 bases and J lost 5; bases outside the gene matches: 5. CDR3 length: 15 residues. The CDR3 protein is CASSRGLAVHNEQFF. The CDR3 DNA is TGTGCCAGCAGCAGGGGACTAGCGGTCCACAATGAGCAGTTCTTC.

The chain is built from TRBV20-1 and TRBJ1-2; possible D gene TRBD1, 5 bases. The length of the CDR3 is 15 residues. Germline CDR1 is DFQATT and CDR2 is SNEGSKA (reference sequence). V lost 4 bases and J lost 4, with 19 bases in between. CDR3 loop: CSAKASGAGGYGYTF. The CDR3 DNA follows: TGCAGTGCTAAAGCCAGTGGGGCTGGAGGCTATGGCTACACCTTC.

The V and J genes are TRBV5-4 and TRBJ2-3, with 7 bases matching TRBD1. The CDR3 is 16 residues long. Germline-derived CDR1 and CDR2 are SGHNT and YYREEE (reference sequence). The V segment lost 1 base and the J segment 3 bases; nucleotides outside the gene matches: 8. The CDR3 DNA reads TGTGCCAGCAGCTTGCGGCCCGACAGGGCGACAGATACGCAGTATTTT. It codes for CASSLRPDRATDTQYF. Together with reference TRBV5-4 and TRBJ2-3, the CDR3 gives the full variable domain: ETGVTQSPTHLIKTRGQQVTLRCSSQSGHNTVSWYQQALGQGPQFIFQYYREEENGRGNFPPRFSGLQFPNYSSELNVNALELDDSALYLCASSLRPDRATDTQYFGPGTRLTVL.